This T cell receptor beta chain originates from a study of blood T cells in healthy people across ages. Broader study findings: Naive T cell percentage strongly correlated with TCR beta diversity. Older age coincided with a roughly linear decline in TCR beta diversity per million T cells.

The people who gave samples were healthy Caucasians from Russia, aged roughly 6 to 100. Total RNA extraction produced at least 5.5 micrograms (per sample) for the study. The use of a sample-barcoded 5' primer and a J-beta primer mix characterized a second PCR of 7 to 11 cycles. TCRdb ran MiXCR on the 5' RACE reads and lists one entry per CDR3 protein. Of 1.5 million to 2 million distinct CDR3 sequences listed, approximately 39% were seen once; the top ten hold 23%. The CDR3 consists of 15 residues. Unmatched junction bases numbered 4, after V lost 5 bases and J lost 1 base. Germline CDR1 is LNHNV and CDR2 is YYDKDF (reference sequence). Notes on this clonotype: Its antigen is still unknown.

The sequenced sample was blood. The origin of this receptor is a human donor in good health. The V and J genes are TRBV15 and TRBJ2-2, with TRBD1 identical over 7 bases. CDR3: CATSRRTGNTGELFF. The CDR3 DNA sequence: TGTGCCACCAGCCGACGGACAGGGAACACCGGGGAGCTGTTTTTT.